A single sample gave rise to the 24 T cell receptor beta chains below, sequenced in a study of blood T cell repertoires in COVID-19. TCRdb's table, derived via immunoSEQ multiplex PCR, lists solely in-frame clones and lacks some. The data hold approximately 200,000 clones, with approximately 84% observed a single time. The sequenced sample was PBMCs or T cells enriched from blood (not recorded which). These receptors came from a woman in her thirties who had recovered from COVID-19.

The V and J genes are TRBV11-2 and TRBJ2-3, with 10 bases lining up with TRBD2. V was pared by 1 base and J by 7 bases, with 5 bases of the junction left unmatched. The length of the CDR3 is 15 residues. Germline CDR1 and CDR2: SGHAT and FQNNGV. CDR3 DNA: TGTGCCAGCAGCTTAGGGAGCGGGGGGGCCTATACGCAGTATTTT. Encoded protein: CASSLGSGGAYTQYF.

This clone was observed a single time. V gene TRBV7-9 combines with J gene TRBJ2-1, with 8 positions matching TRBD1. Losses at the gene ends were 5 bases for V and 7 bases for J; bases not matched to a gene: 7. The length of the CDR3 is 14 residues. Germline CDR1 is SEHNR and CDR2 is FQNEAQ (reference sequence). CDR3 amino acids: CASSLTGVRNEQFF. In nucleotides, the CDR3 is TGTGCCAGCAGCCTGACAGGGGTTCGGAATGAGCAGTTCTTC.

The J gene is TRBJ1-5, the V gene TRBV10-2, with 11 bases lining up with TRBD1. The junction had 12 bases not matched to a gene; V was cut back by 4 bases and J by 7 bases. CDR1 is WSHSY, CDR2 SAAADI, per germline. The length of the CDR3 is 17 residues. Here the CDR3 DNA reads TGCGCCAGCAGTGCCAAACCAGGGACAGGGGGTATGCAGCCCCAGCATTTT. Residues: CASSAKPGTGGMQPQHF.

V and J are TRBV12-3 or TRBV12-4 and TRBJ1-1; weak D call: TRBD1 (5 bases). Trimming took 6 bases from V and 5 from J, leaving 13 bases between them. This CDR3 spans 13 amino acids. The CDR3 DNA is TGTGCCAGCAGCCCAGACAGCAGTACTGAAGCTTTCTTT. This encodes CASSPDSSTEAFF.

The chain combines TRBV5-1 with TRBJ2-1; TRBD1 aligns across 7 bases. Trimming at V came to 4 bases and at J to 10 bases, leaving 14 bases not matched to a gene. The CDR3 runs to 15 residues. Germline V gives CDR1 SGHRS, CDR2 YFSETQ. This chain's CDR3 is CASSRTGANGREQFF. CDR3 in DNA: TGCGCCAGCAGCCGAACAGGGGCTAATGGACGGGAGCAGTTCTTC. The full variable domain, its missing parts supplied by reference TRBV5-1 and TRBJ2-1, is KAGVTQTPRYLIKTRGQQVTLSCSPISGHRSVSWYQQTPGQGLQFLFEYFSETQRNKGNFPGRFSGRQFSNSRSEMNVSTLELGDSALYLCASSRTGANGREQFFGPGTRLTVL.

This clone occurred once. The J gene is TRBJ1-4, the V gene TRBV2, with 10 nucleotides matching TRBD1. J lost 5 bases, V lost 5 bases, and 2 bases had no gene match. Germline V lookup: CDR1 SNHLY, CDR2 FYNNEI. The CDR3 length is 14 residues. The CDR3 sequence: CASSTTGGNEKLFF. The CDR3 DNA reads TGTGCCAGCAGTACGACAGGGGGCAATGAAAAACTGTTTTTT.

The rearrangement joins TRBV5-1 to TRBJ2-7; D is unclear. Germline-derived CDR1 and CDR2 are SGHRS and YFSETQ. This CDR3 has 14 amino acids. Trimming stripped 1 base from V and 7 bases from J, with 15 bases between. The CDR3 DNA follows: TGCGCCAGCAGCTTGAGTGACCCCTCCGGGGAGCAGTACTTC. The encoded protein is CASSLSDPSGEQYF.

The chain uses TRBV28 and TRBJ1-2, with 8 nucleotides matching TRBD1. The CDR3 length is 14 residues. Losses at the gene ends were 5 bases for V and 3 bases for J; bases not matched to a gene: 5. The germline V gene has CDR1 MDHEN and CDR2 SYDVKM. The CDR3 bases are TGTGCCAGCAGTACCCACAGGGGGTACTATGGCTACACCTTC. It encodes CASSTHRGYYGYTF.

This clone was observed a handful of times. The rearrangement links TRBV11-2 to TRBJ2-3; TRBD2 agrees at 9 bases. The V and J ends lost 3 bases and 0 bases, in that order; junction bases with no gene match: 4. CDR1 SGHAT and CDR2 FQNNGV come from the germline V gene. This CDR3 is built from 16 residues. Here the CDR3 DNA reads TGTGCCAGCAGCTTCCTAGCGGGAACTAGCACAGATACGCAGTATTTT. It is translated as CASSFLAGTSTDTQYF. Looking up the rest from reference TRBV11-2 and TRBJ2-3 gives the full variable domain: EAGVAQSPRYKIIEKRQSVAFWCNPISGHATLYWYQQILGQGPKLLIQFQNNGVVDDSQLPKDRFSAERLKGVDSTLKIQPAKLEDSAVYLCASSFLAGTSTDTQYFGPGTRLTVL.

V and J are TRBV30 and TRBJ1-1; TRBD1 is a possible D gene (5 bases). Germline V gene data show CDR1 as GTSNPN and CDR2 as SVGIG (reference sequence). The CDR3 consists of 13 residues. V was shortened by 0 bases and J by 4 bases, with 9 bases between the two germline ends. The CDR3 reads CAWSVWGGTEAFF. DNA of the CDR3: TGTGCCTGGAGTGTATGGGGGGGCACTGAAGCTTTCTTT.

The genes are TRBV28 and TRBJ2-7, with TRBD1 matching over 8 bases. The V and J ends lost 5 bases and 4 bases, in that order; junction bases with no gene match: 10. The CDR3 runs 15 residues. CDR1 and CDR2 (germline): MDHEN, SYDVKM. CDR3 in amino acids: CASSQTGVLQYEQYF. The CDR3 bases are TGTGCCAGCAGTCAGACAGGGGTCCTTCAATACGAGCAGTACTTC. Variable domain in full (rest from reference TRBV28 and TRBJ2-7): DVKVTQSSRYLVKRTGEKVFLECVQDMDHENMFWYRQDPGLGLRLIYFSYDVKMKEKGDIPEGYSVSREKKERFSLILESASTNQTSMYLCASSQTGVLQYEQYFGPGTRLTVT.

The CDR3 bases are TGTGCCACCAGCAGAGGCAGGGGCCGATCACCCCTCCACTTT. It yields the protein CATSRGRGRSPLHF. The chain uses TRBV15 and TRBJ1-6; a possible D gene is TRBD1 (6 bases). V was clipped by 1 base and J by 10 bases, with 11 bases between them. Germline V CDR1 and CDR2: LNHNV, YYDKDF (reference sequence). The CDR3 loop spans 14 amino acids.

The rearrangement uses TRBV7-9 and TRBJ1-1; TRBD1 matches at 7 bases. The CDR3 consists of 14 residues. Per germline, CDR1 SEHNR and CDR2 FQNEAQ (reference sequence). The V segment lost 3 bases and the J segment 4 bases; nucleotides outside the gene matches: 5. CDR3 protein: CASSLRQGGTEAFF. The CDR3 bases are TGTGCCAGCAGCTTGAGACAGGGAGGCACTGAAGCTTTCTTT.

This clone was observed a single time. In DNA, the CDR3 is TGTGCCAGCAGTTTAGGTGGACAGAGAAACACTGAAGCTTTCTTT. It specifies CASSLGGQRNTEAFF. The chain employs TRBV28 and TRBJ1-1; D is perhaps TRBD1 (6 bases). The CDR3 runs 15 residues. The germline gives CDR1 MDHEN, CDR2 SYDVKM. V was shortened by 2 bases and J by 2 bases, with 12 bases between the two germline ends.

The rearrangement uses TRBV7-9 and TRBJ2-6, with D maybe TRBD1 (6 bases). CDR1 and CDR2 from the germline V gene are SEHNR and FQNEAQ (reference sequence). V lost 6 bases and J 1 base, leaving 13 bases between the germline ends. The CDR3 runs to 16 residues. As DNA, the CDR3 is TGTGCCAGCAGACACAGGGACGGTTCTGGGGCCAACGTCCTGACTTTC. Residues: CASRHRDGSGANVLTF.

DNA of the CDR3: TGCGCCAGCAGCTTCGGGACAGTAGGGGATCAGCCCCAGCATTTT. The encoded protein is CASSFGTVGDQPQHF. V gene TRBV5-1 combines with J gene TRBJ1-5; 7 positions match TRBD1. With V trimmed by 2 bases and J by 5 bases, 7 bases remained unmatched. Germline CDR1 reads SGHRS; CDR2 reads YFSETQ. The CDR3 is 15 amino acids.

The rearrangement uses TRBV12-3 or TRBV12-4 and TRBJ1-1; TRBD1 is a possible D gene (5 bases). The CDR3 has 13 residues. The V gene lost 2 bases and the J gene lost 11 bases, with 15 bases spanning the gap. DNA of the CDR3: TGTGCCAGCAGTTTAAACGCAGGGCAGGACGCTTTCTTT. Protein: CASSLNAGQDAFF.

The V gene is TRBV19, the J gene TRBJ2-7, with D perhaps matching TRBD1 (6 bases). The CDR3 spans 14 residues. V dropped 3 bases and J dropped 2 bases, with 11 bases sitting between them. Germline loops: CDR1 LNHDA, CDR2 SQIVND (reference sequence). The CDR3 DNA reads as TGTGCCAGTAGTATGACAGGTACTACCTACGAGCAGTACTTC. This gives the protein CASSMTGTTYEQYF.

The chain couples TRBV6-5 to TRBJ1-3; D may be TRBD1 (5 bases). The V gene lost 4 bases and the J gene lost 4 bases, with 5 bases spanning the gap. CDR1 MNHEY and CDR2 SVGAGI come from the germline V gene. The CDR3 length is 12 residues. The CDR3 spells CASSSGGNTIYF. CDR3 coding DNA: TGTGCCAGCAGTTCAGGGGGAAACACCATATATTTT.

This clone came up a few times. CDR3 in DNA: TGCGCCAGCAGCCAAGGGCTTAGGGGGCCGGAGCAGTACTTC. It encodes CASSQGLRGPEQYF. The J gene is TRBJ2-7, the V gene TRBV4-1; 7 nucleotides line up with TRBD1. Germline V gene data show CDR1 as MGHRA and CDR2 as YSYEKL. The length of the CDR3 is 14 residues. V dropped 1 base and J dropped 7; count of bases not matched to a gene: 7.

This clone was observed once. V gene TRBV5-4 combines with J gene TRBJ2-3, with 9 bases identical to TRBD2. This CDR3 region has 14 residues. Germline V gene data show CDR1 as SGHNT and CDR2 as YYREEE (reference sequence). V gave up 4 bases and J gave up 2 bases; unmatched junction bases: 2. The CDR3 DNA is TGTGCCAGCAGCCAGGGACTAGCCACAGATACGCAGTATTTT. It yields the protein CASSQGLATDTQYF.

This chain links TRBV2 with TRBJ1-5; 9 bases align to TRBD1. CDR3 length: 16 residues. Losses at the gene ends were 5 bases for V and 4 bases for J; bases not matched to a gene: 9. From germline, CDR1 is SNHLY and CDR2 FYNNEI. CDR3 nucleotides: TGTGCCAGCAGTCTACAAAGGACAGGGGCAAATCAGCCCCAGCATTTT. This gives the protein CASSLQRTGANQPQHF. Filled out from reference TRBV2 and TRBJ1-5, the complete variable domain reads EPEVTQTPSHQVTQMGQEVILRCVPISNHLYFYWYRQILGQKVEFLVSFYNNEISEKSEIFDDQFSVERPDGSNFTLKIRSTKLEDSAMYFCASSLQRTGANQPQHFGDGTRLSIL.

This rearrangement joins TRBV7-9 to TRBJ2-5; 8 bases are a match to TRBD2. The germline gives CDR1 SEHNR, CDR2 FQNEAQ (reference sequence). Trimming cost V 5 bases and J 4 bases; bases outside gene matches: 6. This CDR3 is built from 14 residues. CDR3 in amino acids: CASSPRAGAETQYF. DNA of the CDR3: TGTGCCAGCAGCCCTCGAGCGGGAGCAGAGACCCAGTACTTC.

In its sample, this clone was seen a few times. The chain couples TRBV7-2 to TRBJ1-2, with D tentatively TRBD1 (5 bases). Per the germline V gene, CDR1 is SGHTA and CDR2 is FQGNSA. V lost 5 bases to trimming and J lost 4 bases, with 14 bases between them. The CDR3 length is 14 residues. The CDR3 sequence is CASSSFRGGYGYTF. CDR3 DNA sequence: TGTGCCAGCAGCAGCTTTAGGGGTGGCTATGGCTACACCTTC.